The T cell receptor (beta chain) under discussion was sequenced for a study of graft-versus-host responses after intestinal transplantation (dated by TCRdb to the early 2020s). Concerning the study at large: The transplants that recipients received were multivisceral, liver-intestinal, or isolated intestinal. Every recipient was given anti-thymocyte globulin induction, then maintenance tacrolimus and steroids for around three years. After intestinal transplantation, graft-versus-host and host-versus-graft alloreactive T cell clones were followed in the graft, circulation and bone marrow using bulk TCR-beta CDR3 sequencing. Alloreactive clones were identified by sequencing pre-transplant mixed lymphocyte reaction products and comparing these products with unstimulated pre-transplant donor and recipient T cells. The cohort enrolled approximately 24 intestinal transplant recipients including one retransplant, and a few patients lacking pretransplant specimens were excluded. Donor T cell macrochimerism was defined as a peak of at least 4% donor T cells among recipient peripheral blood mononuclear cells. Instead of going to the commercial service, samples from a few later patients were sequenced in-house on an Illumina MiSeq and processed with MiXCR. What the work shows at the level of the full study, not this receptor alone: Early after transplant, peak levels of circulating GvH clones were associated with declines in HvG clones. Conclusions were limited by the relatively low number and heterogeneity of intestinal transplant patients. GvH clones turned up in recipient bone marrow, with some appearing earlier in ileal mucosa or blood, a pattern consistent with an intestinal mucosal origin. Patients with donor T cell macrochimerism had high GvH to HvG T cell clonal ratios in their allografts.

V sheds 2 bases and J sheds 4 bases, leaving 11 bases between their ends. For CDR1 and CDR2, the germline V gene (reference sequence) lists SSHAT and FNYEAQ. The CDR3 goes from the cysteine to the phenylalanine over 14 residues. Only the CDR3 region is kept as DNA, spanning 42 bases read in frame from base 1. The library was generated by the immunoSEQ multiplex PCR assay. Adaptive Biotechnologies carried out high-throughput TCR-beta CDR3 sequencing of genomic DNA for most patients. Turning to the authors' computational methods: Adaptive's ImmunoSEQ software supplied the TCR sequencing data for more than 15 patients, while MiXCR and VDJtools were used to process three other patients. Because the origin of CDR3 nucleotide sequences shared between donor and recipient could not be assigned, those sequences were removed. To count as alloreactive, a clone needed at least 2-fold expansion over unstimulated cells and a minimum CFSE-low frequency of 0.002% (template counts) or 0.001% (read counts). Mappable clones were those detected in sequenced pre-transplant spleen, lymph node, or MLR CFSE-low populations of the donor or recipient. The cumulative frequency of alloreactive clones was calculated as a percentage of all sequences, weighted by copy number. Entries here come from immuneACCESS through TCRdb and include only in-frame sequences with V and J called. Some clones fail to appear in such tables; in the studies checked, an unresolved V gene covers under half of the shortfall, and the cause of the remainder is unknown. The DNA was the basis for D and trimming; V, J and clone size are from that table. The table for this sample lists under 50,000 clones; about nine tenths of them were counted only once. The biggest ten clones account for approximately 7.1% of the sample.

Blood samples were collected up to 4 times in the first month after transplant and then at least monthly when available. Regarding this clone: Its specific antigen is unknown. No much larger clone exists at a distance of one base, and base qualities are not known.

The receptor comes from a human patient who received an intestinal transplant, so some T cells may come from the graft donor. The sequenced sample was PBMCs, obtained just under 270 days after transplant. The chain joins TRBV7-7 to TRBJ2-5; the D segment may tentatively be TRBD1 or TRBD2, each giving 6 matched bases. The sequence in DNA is TGTGCCAGCAGCTTATCCAGGGGAGGAGAGACCCAGTACTTC. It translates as CASSLSRGGETQYF. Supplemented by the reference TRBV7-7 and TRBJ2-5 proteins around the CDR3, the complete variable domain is GAGVSQSPRYKVTKRGQDVTLRCDPISSHATLYWYQQALGQGPEFLTYFNYEAQPDKSGLPSDRFSAERPEGSISTLTIQRTEQRDSAMYRCASSLSRGGETQYFGPGTRLLVL.